This note documents a single TCR beta chain sequence. Antigen: not known. The sample comes from a study of T cell responses to AZD1222 COVID-19 vaccine. TCRdb keeps only in-frame clones here, not all; method: immunoSEQ multiplex PCR. The top ten hold approximately 5.9% of the sample, which has approximately 110,000 clones, 70% to 90% seen once. The V end was cut by 5 bases, the J end by 4 bases, with 9 bases between. CDR3 length: 12 amino acids. In germline, CDR1 is SGHTA, CDR2 FQGNSA. Study-level results: Females outnumbered males among donors, who were mostly white British; clonal diversity was possibly underestimated.

V is TRBV7-2 and J is TRBJ2-7, with D perhaps TRBD1 (6 bases). This receptor was identified in an adult in good health. Sequenced material: peripheral blood, taken on day 0 of AZD1222 vaccination. The CDR3 region has the DNA TGTGCCAGCAGCCTGACAGGTTACGAGCAGTACTTC. Translated, it gives CASSLTGYEQYF.